A selection of T cell receptor beta chains follows, all from one sample in a study of T cells in Graves' hyperthyroidism and ophthalmopathy. One entry per CDR3 protein results from TCRdb running MiXCR on the multiplex PCR reads. This sample has over 500,000 distinct CDR3 sequences; approximately 15% occur once, and the top ten carry more than 11%. Sequenced material: blood. The receptors derive from a woman in her forties with Graves' hyperthyroidism. Each CDR3 is given with its conserved first and last residue. A D gene is named only where the DNA matches it firmly. The size of a clone is reported for some rows only, either as once, few or many, or as a class for expanded clones.

V: TRBV20-1; size: many; length: 16; J: TRBJ2-1; D: TRBD2; CDR3: CSARISGGLASNEQFF; DNA: TGCAGTGCTAGAATTAGTGGGGGACTAGCGAGCAATGAGCAGTTCTTC
V: TRBV9; size: .; length: 15; J: TRBJ2-3; D: .; CDR3: CASNLGGSDTDTQYF; DNA: TGTGCCAGCAACCTTGGGGGATCGGATACAGATACGCAGTATTTT
V: TRBV7-9; size: many; length: 16; J: TRBJ2-3; D: TRBD2; CDR3: CASSPRTSGSADTQYF; DNA: TGTGCCAGCAGCCCAAGGACTAGCGGGAGTGCAGATACGCAGTATTTT
V: TRBV3-1; size: many; length: 16; J: TRBJ1-1; D: TRBD1; CDR3: CASSQDLGTGKTEAFF; DNA: TGTGCCAGCAGCCAAGATCTCGGGACAGGGAAGACTGAAGCTTTCTTT
V: TRBV6-5; size: .; length: 18; J: TRBJ1-2; D: TRBD1; CDR3: CASSYTPSLDRHYYGYTF; DNA: TGTGCCAGCAGTTACACGCCCTCTTTGGACAGGCATTACTATGGCTACACCTTC
V: TRBV20-1; size: .; length: 15; J: TRBJ2-5; D: TRBD1; CDR3: CSASNTGQGKETQYF; DNA: TGCAGTGCTAGCAATACAGGACAGGGCAAAGAGACCCAGTACTTC
V: TRBV25-1; size: few; length: 13; J: TRBJ2-2; D: TRBD1; CDR3: CASRTGSHGELFF; DNA: TGTGCCAGCAGGACAGGGTCCCACGGGGAGCTGTTTTTT
V: TRBV18; size: .; length: 14; J: TRBJ2-7; D: .; CDR3: CASSPSTETYEQYF; DNA: TGTGCCAGCTCACCAAGCACGGAAACCTACGAGCAGTACTTC
V: TRBV28; size: .; length: 13; J: TRBJ2-2; D: .; CDR3: CAGSSYRIGELFF; DNA: TGTGCCGGCAGTTCCTACAGGATCGGGGAGCTGTTTTTT
V: TRBV5-1; size: many; length: 14; J: TRBJ1-1; D: .; CDR3: CASSLEGVDTEAFF; DNA: TGCGCCAGCAGCTTGGAAGGGGTGGACACTGAAGCTTTCTTT
V: TRBV29-1; size: many; length: 16; J: TRBJ1-1; D: .; CDR3: CSVESGGRGMNTEAFF; DNA: TGCAGCGTTGAATCCGGGGGTCGGGGGATGAACACTGAAGCTTTCTTT
V: TRBV19; size: .; length: 15; J: TRBJ1-5; D: .; CDR3: CASSISGFSNQPQHF; DNA: TGTGCCAGTAGTATATCTGGGTTCAGCAATCAGCCCCAGCATTTT
V: TRBV6-1; size: many; length: 14; J: TRBJ2-7; D: TRBD2; CDR3: CASSLLAYSYEQYF; DNA: TGTGCCAGCAGTCTACTAGCGTACTCCTACGAGCAGTACTTC
V: TRBV5-1; size: many; length: 15; J: TRBJ2-7; D: TRBD2; CDR3: CASSLEIAGEGEQYF; DNA: TGCGCCAGCAGCTTGGAGATAGCGGGAGAGGGCGAGCAGTACTTC
V: TRBV9; size: few; length: 17; J: TRBJ2-1; D: TRBD2; CDR3: CASSTRTSGRLYNEQFF; DNA: TGTGCCAGCAGCACTCGGACTAGCGGGAGGCTCTACAATGAGCAGTTCTTC
V: TRBV20-1; size: many; length: 14; J: TRBJ2-7; D: .; CDR3: CSARHRTNPYEQYF; DNA: TGCAGTGCCCGGCACAGGACAAACCCCTACGAGCAGTACTTC
V: TRBV28; size: many; length: 13; J: TRBJ2-7; D: .; CDR3: CASSYDSTYEQYF; DNA: TGTGCCAGCAGTTATGACAGTACCTACGAGCAGTACTTC
V: TRBV12-3/TRBV12-4; size: many; length: 15; J: TRBJ2-1; D: TRBD2; CDR3: CASWGGGRSYNEQFF; DNA: TGTGCCAGCTGGGGGGGCGGGAGGAGTTACAATGAGCAGTTCTTC
V: TRBV15; size: many; length: 13; J: TRBJ2-5; D: .; CDR3: CATSRGSSETQYF; DNA: TGTGCCACCAGCAGGGGTTCTTCGGAGACCCAGTACTTC